This TCR beta chain was documented in a study of human T cells and chemical hapten exposure. Study-level background: Sensitization employed 2% DPC on approximately 2 cm by approximately 2 cm of upper inner arm skin.

This clonotype was found a few times. What it recognizes is unknown. This CDR3 contains 16 residues. Germline V gene sequence: CDR1 SGHRS, CDR2 YFSETQ. Trimming stripped 5 bases from V and 1 base from J, with 17 bases between. Time point specified: patch test 2, 6 weeks after DPC sensitization. Treatment noted: therapeutic diphenylcyclopropenone sensitization with weekly scalp DPC. Study-level points and caveats: Versus controls, expanded TCRs had significantly more large CDR3 similarity clusters.

TCRdb reprocessed the RACE reads via MiXCR and lists one record per CDR3 protein. The repertoire holds some 80,000 distinct CDR3 sequences, roughly 10% seen once, with approximately 1.4% in the top ten. The chain combines TRBV5-1 with TRBJ2-3, with D maybe TRBD2 (5 bases). The clonotype originates from a man between 18 and 35 years old with alopecia areata. Some clones in this sample may be carry-over from other donors' samples. The sequenced sample was whole blood, obtained in connection with sensitization to the hapten diphenylcyclopropenone (DPC). The DNA of the CDR3 is TGCGCCAGCAGACCCCTGAGCGGACGTGGCACAGATACGCAGTATTTT. As protein: CASRPLSGRGTDTQYF.